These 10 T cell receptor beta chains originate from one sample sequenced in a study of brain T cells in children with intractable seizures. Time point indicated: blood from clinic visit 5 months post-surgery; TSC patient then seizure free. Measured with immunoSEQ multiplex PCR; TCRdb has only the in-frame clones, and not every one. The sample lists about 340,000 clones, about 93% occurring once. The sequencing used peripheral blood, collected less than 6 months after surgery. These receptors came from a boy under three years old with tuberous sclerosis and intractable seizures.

In nucleotides, the CDR3 is TGTGCCAGTATCCAGAACAGGGGCGGTCAGCCCCAGCATTTT. Amino acid sequence: CASIQNRGGQPQHF. The V call is TRBV19, the J call TRBJ1-5; 7 nucleotides align to TRBD1. The CDR3 spans 14 residues. In germline, CDR1 is LNHDA, CDR2 SQIVND (reference sequence). V gave up 7 bases and J gave up 6 bases; unmatched junction bases: 9.

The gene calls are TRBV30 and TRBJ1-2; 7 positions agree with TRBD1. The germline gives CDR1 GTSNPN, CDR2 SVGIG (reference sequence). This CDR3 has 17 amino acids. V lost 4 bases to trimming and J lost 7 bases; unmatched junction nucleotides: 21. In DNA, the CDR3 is TGTGCCTGGAACCCTCACCTCGGGACAGCAGTGCGGCTTGGCTACACCTTC. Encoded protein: CAWNPHLGTAVRLGYTF.

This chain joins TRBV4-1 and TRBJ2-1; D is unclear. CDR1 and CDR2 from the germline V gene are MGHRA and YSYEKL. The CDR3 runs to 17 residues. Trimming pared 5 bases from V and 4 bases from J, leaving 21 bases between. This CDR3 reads CASSALLTGRPYNEQFF. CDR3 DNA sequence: TGCGCCAGCAGCGCCCTTTTGACTGGAAGGCCGTACAATGAGCAGTTCTTC.

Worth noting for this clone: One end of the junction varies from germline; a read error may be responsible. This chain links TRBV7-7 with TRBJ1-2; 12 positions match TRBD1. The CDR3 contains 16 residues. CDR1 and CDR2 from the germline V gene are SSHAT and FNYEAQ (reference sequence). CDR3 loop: CASSPPGQGANYGYTF. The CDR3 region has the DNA TGTGCTAGCAGCCCCCCGGGACAGGGGGCCAACTATGGCTACACCTTC.

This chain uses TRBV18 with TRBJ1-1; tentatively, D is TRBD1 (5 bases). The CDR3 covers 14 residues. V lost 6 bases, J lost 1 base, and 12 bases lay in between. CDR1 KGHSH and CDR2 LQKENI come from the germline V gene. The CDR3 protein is CASSPGTENTEAFF. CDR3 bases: TGTGCCAGCTCTCCCGGGACCGAGAACACTGAAGCTTTCTTT.

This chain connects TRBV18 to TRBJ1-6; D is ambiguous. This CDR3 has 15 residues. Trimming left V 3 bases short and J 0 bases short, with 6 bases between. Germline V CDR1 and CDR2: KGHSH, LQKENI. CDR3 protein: CASSPSGSYNSPLHF. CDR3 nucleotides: TGTGCCAGCTCACCCTCCGGCTCCTATAATTCACCCCTCCACTTT. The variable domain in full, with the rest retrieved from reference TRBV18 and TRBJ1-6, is NAGVMQNPRHLVRRRGQEARLRCSPMKGHSHVYWYRQLPEEGLKFMVYLQKENIIDESGMPKERFSAEFPKEGPSILRIQQVVRGDSAAYFCASSPSGSYNSPLHFGNGTRLTVT.

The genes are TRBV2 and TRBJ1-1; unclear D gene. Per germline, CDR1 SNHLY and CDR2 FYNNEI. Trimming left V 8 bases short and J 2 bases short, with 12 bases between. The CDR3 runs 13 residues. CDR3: CASVGHFNTEAFF. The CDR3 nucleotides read TGTGCCAGCGTTGGGCATTTTAACACTGAAGCTTTCTTT.

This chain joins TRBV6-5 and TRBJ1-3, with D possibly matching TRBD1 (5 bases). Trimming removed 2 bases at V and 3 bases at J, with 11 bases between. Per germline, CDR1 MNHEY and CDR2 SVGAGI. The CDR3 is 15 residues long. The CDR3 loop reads CASSYPGGSGNTIYF. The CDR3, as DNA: TGTGCCAGCAGTTACCCGGGGGGAAGTGGAAACACCATATATTTT.

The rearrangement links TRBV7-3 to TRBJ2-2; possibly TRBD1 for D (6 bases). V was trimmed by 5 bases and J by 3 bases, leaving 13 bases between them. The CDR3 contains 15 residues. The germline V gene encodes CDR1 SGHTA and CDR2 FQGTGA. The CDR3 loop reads CASSLSGVYTGELFF. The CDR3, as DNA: TGTGCCAGCAGCCTTTCAGGGGTTTACACCGGGGAGCTGTTTTTT.

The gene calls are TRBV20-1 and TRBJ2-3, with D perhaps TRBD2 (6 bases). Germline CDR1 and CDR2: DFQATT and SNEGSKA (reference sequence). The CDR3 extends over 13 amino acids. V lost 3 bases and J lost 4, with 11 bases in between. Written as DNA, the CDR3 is TGCAGTGCTAGTGGGGGGAGGCCAGATACGCAGTATTTT. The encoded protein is CSASGGRPDTQYF.